What follows are 30 T cell receptor beta chains derived from one specimen sequenced in a study of blood T cell repertoires in COVID-19. Data came from immunoSEQ multiplex PCR; TCRdb stores just in-frame clones and leaves some out. The sample holds 85,000 or so clones, around 86% seen once. Sequencing used peripheral blood. The origin of the receptors is an elderly man with acute or convalescent COVID-19.

V gene TRBV5-1 combines with J gene TRBJ2-5, with 8 bases that match TRBD1. Germline V gives CDR1 SGHRS, CDR2 YFSETQ. There are 14 residues in the CDR3. With 3 bases clipped from V and 3 bases from J, the junction kept 4 bases outside the gene matches. CDR3 nucleotide sequence: TGCGCCAGCAGCTCACAGGGGGTTGAAGAGACCCAGTACTTC. It is translated as CASSSQGVEETQYF.

The rearrangement links TRBV18 to TRBJ1-5, with 7 bases identical to TRBD1. V was pared by 0 bases and J by 9 bases, with 14 bases of the junction left unmatched. In germline, CDR1 is KGHSH, CDR2 LQKENI. The CDR3 is 17 amino acids. DNA of the CDR3: TGTGCCAGCTCACCACCGACAGGACAGGACCCGACTGGGCCCCAGCATTTT. It is translated as CASSPPTGQDPTGPQHF.

The gene calls are TRBV6-5 and TRBJ1-2, with 9 bases aligning to TRBD1. The CDR3 extends over 14 amino acids. Germline values: CDR1 MNHEY, CDR2 SVGAGI. J lost 4 bases, V lost 8 bases, and 8 bases had no gene match. CDR3 nucleotides: TGTGCCAGCCTAAGGACAGGGGATTTCTATGGCTACACCTTC. Translating it yields CASLRTGDFYGYTF.

V gene TRBV10-3 combines with J gene TRBJ2-5; D not certain. The V gene lost 2 bases and the J gene lost 0 bases, with 7 bases spanning the gap. CDR1 and CDR2 from the germline V gene are ENHRY and SYGVKD. This CDR3 comprises 14 residues. CDR3 DNA sequence: TGTGCCATCAGTGAGGACAATTACCAAGAGACCCAGTACTTC. This translates into CAISEDNYQETQYF.

As DNA, the CDR3 is TGCGCCAGCAGCTTGGCCGAGAGGAACACCGGGGAGCTGTTTTTT. It encodes CASSLAERNTGELFF. The rearrangement links TRBV5-1 to TRBJ2-2; no definite D call. The germline V gene encodes CDR1 SGHRS and CDR2 YFSETQ. The CDR3 has 15 amino acids. Between the trimmed V and J ends, which lost 0 bases and 1 base, there was a span of 7 bases.

This sequence joins TRBV18 and TRBJ2-7, with TRBD1 matching 7 bases. Germline CDR1 is KGHSH and CDR2 is LQKENI. The ends lost 4 bases at V and 0 bases at J; junction bases unmatched: 3. The CDR3 is made up of 14 amino acids. The CDR3 DNA follows: TGTGCCAGCTCACAAGACAGGGTCTCCTACGAGCAGTACTTC. It specifies CASSQDRVSYEQYF.

This clone was picked up one time. The chain uses TRBV19 and TRBJ2-1; D might be TRBD2 (6 bases). V shed 4 bases and J shed 3 bases, with 13 bases lying between them. There are 15 residues in the CDR3. CDR1 LNHDA and CDR2 SQIVND come from the germline V gene (reference sequence). The CDR3 loop is CASSKLLSGYNEQFF. The DNA of the CDR3 is TGTGCCAGTAGTAAACTACTTAGCGGCTACAATGAGCAGTTCTTC.

The chain couples TRBV27 to TRBJ1-2, with TRBD1 identical over 9 bases. From germline, CDR1 is MNHEY and CDR2 SMNVEV (reference sequence). The CDR3 runs 13 residues. V shed 6 bases and J 4 bases; nucleotides not matched to a gene: 3. The CDR3 protein is CASRTGGGYGYTF. In nucleotides, the CDR3 is TGTGCCAGCAGAACAGGGGGCGGCTATGGCTACACCTTC.

This clone was detected only once. The chain combines TRBV11-3 with TRBJ2-1; weak D call: TRBD1 (6 bases). Per germline, CDR1 SGHNT and CDR2 YENEEA. V dropped 5 bases and J dropped 6 bases, with 14 bases sitting between them. The CDR3 sequence is 14 residues long. The CDR3 DNA sequence: TGTGCCAGCAGCGTCGCCGGGACACTCAATGAGCAGTTCTTC. Its protein product is CASSVAGTLNEQFF. The full variable domain, completed using reference TRBV11-3 and TRBJ2-1, is EAGVVQSPRYKIIEKKQPVAFWCNPISGHNTLYWYLQNLGQGPELLIRYENEEAVDDSQLPKDRFSAERLKGVDSTLKIQPAELGDSAVYLCASSVAGTLNEQFFGPGTRLTVL.

This clone was picked up one time. The chain has TRBV5-1 and TRBJ2-3; 7 nucleotides match TRBD2. Germline CDR1 SGHRS, CDR2 YFSETQ. V lost 4 bases and J lost 1; bases outside the gene matches: 3. The CDR3 is 14 residues long. CDR3 region: CASSEGGGTDTQYF. The CDR3 DNA reads as TGCGCCAGCAGCGAGGGAGGGGGCACAGATACGCAGTATTTT.

This clone was counted a single time. J is TRBJ2-1 and V is TRBV6-5; TRBD1 matches at 8 bases. This CDR3 region has 13 residues. CDR1 and CDR2 from the germline V gene are MNHEY and SVGAGI. Unmatched junction bases numbered 11, after V lost 6 bases and J lost 13 bases. The CDR3 nucleotides are TGTGCCAGCAGAGGACAGGGCTTTACGGAACAGTTCTTC. This encodes CASRGQGFTEQFF.

The count of this clone is one. V usage is TRBV6-5 and J usage is TRBJ2-2; 11 bases fit TRBD1. This CDR3 has 15 amino acids. Germline values: CDR1 MNHEY, CDR2 SVGAGI. V lost 5 bases to trimming and J lost 6 bases; unmatched junction nucleotides: 5. In DNA, the CDR3 is TGTGCCAGCAGTCCGGGACAGGGGGAGGCCGGGGAGCTGTTTTTT. Encoded protein: CASSPGQGEAGELFF.

J is TRBJ2-2 and V is TRBV5-1; maybe TRBD1 (6 bases). Germline V gives CDR1 SGHRS, CDR2 YFSETQ. V lost 4 bases and J lost 1, with 11 bases in between. This CDR3 has 15 amino acids. CDR3 sequence (DNA): TGCGCCAGCAGCCCTCAGGGGCGGAACACCGGGGAGCTGTTTTTT. Translating gives CASSPQGRNTGELFF.

This chain links TRBV28 with TRBJ2-7; 7 nucleotides line up with TRBD1. The CDR3 is 14 amino acids. Germline V gene lookup returns CDR1 MDHEN and CDR2 SYDVKM. The V segment lost 2 bases and the J segment 2 bases; nucleotides outside the gene matches: 3. DNA of the CDR3: TGTGCCAGCAGTTTAATCGGACAGGCCTACGAGCAGTACTTC. Encoded protein: CASSLIGQAYEQYF.

With regard to this clone: Germline is not matched at one junction end, which may reflect a read error. The chain links TRBV28 to TRBJ2-1; 10 bases are shared with TRBD2. Germline assignment: CDR1 MDHEN and CDR2 SYDVKM. The CDR3 is 14 residues long. In DNA, the CDR3 is TGTGCCAGCAGGTCCGGGACTAGCGCCGTAATTTGGGTCTTC. Translation gives CASRSGTSAVIWVF. The full variable domain, with the rest looked up from reference TRBV28 and TRBJ2-1, is DVKVTQSSRYLVKRTGEKVFLECVQDMDHENMFWYRQDPGLGLRLIYFSYDVKMKEKGDIPEGYSVSREKKERFSLILESASTNQTSMYLCASRSGTSAVIWVFGPGTRLTVL.

V gene TRBV30 combines with J gene TRBJ1-1; 7 nucleotides match TRBD1. V shed 1 base and J 3 bases; nucleotides not matched to a gene: 5. Germline values: CDR1 GTSNPN, CDR2 SVGIG (reference sequence). This CDR3 has 14 residues. The CDR3: CAWSARDSYTEAFF. Written as DNA, the CDR3 is TGTGCCTGGAGTGCAAGGGACAGTTACACTGAAGCTTTCTTT.

The CDR3 DNA follows: TGTGCCTGGAGTCCCGGGGGGCGGCTCGAGCAGTACTTC. Encoded protein: CAWSPGGRLEQYF. This chain joins TRBV30 and TRBJ2-7, with D possibly being TRBD2 (7 bases). V shed 2 bases and J shed 6 bases, with 14 bases lying between them. The CDR3 is 13 residues long. Per the germline V gene, CDR1 is GTSNPN and CDR2 is SVGIG (reference sequence).

The chain has TRBV9 and TRBJ2-1; 11 bases fit TRBD2. Germline trimming cut 4 bases from V and 4 bases from J; bases unmatched to any gene: 7. Germline-derived CDR1 and CDR2 are SGDLS and YYNGEE. CDR3 length: 16 residues. DNA for the CDR3: TGTGCCAGCAGCACATCGGGACTAGCGGTATACAATGAGCAGTTCTTC. Its translation is CASSTSGLAVYNEQFF.

The V call is TRBV20-1, the J call TRBJ2-2; a weak D match, TRBD1 (6 bases). This CDR3 is 15 amino acids long. Germline loops: CDR1 DFQATT, CDR2 SNEGSKA (reference sequence). V shed 3 bases and J shed 3 bases, with 14 bases lying between them. The CDR3 DNA is TGCAGTGCTAGTAGAGGGGGTTGGGACACCGGGGAGCTGTTTTTT. It encodes CSASRGGWDTGELFF.

The chain couples TRBV28 to TRBJ2-4, with TRBD1 matching 8 bases. The CDR3 is 14 amino acids. Germline CDR1 MDHEN, CDR2 SYDVKM. Trimming took 4 bases from V and 6 from J; bases not matched to a gene: 5. In DNA, the CDR3 is TGTGCCAGCAGTTCCACGACAGGGGCAAACATTCAGTACTTC. This gives the protein CASSSTTGANIQYF.

The chain uses TRBV29-1 and TRBJ1-2, with 7 bases identical to TRBD1. The germline V gene has CDR1 SQVTM and CDR2 ANQGSEA. The CDR3 length is 11 residues. Germline trimming cut 7 bases from V and 6 bases from J; bases unmatched to any gene: 5. For the CDR3, the DNA is TGCAGCGCCGACAGGGTCCATGGCTACACCTTC. Amino acid sequence: CSADRVHGYTF. Together with reference TRBV29-1 and TRBJ1-2, the CDR3 gives the full variable domain: SAVISQKPSRDICQRGTSLTIQCQVDSQVTMMFWYRQQPGQSLTLIATANQGSEATYESGFVIDKFPISRPNLTFSTLTVSNMSPEDSSIYLCSADRVHGYTFGSGTRLTVV.

The chain carries TRBV11-3 and TRBJ2-1; D uncertain. The CDR3 covers 15 residues. Germline assignment: CDR1 SGHNT and CDR2 YENEEA. Trimming stripped 5 bases from V and 2 bases from J, with 13 bases between. The CDR3 protein is CASSPGRPTYNEQFF. CDR3 nucleotide sequence: TGTGCCAGCAGCCCAGGTCGGCCCACCTACAATGAGCAGTTCTTC. Filled out from reference TRBV11-3 and TRBJ2-1, the complete variable domain reads EAGVVQSPRYKIIEKKQPVAFWCNPISGHNTLYWYLQNLGQGPELLIRYENEEAVDDSQLPKDRFSAERLKGVDSTLKIQPAELGDSAVYLCASSPGRPTYNEQFFGPGTRLTVL.

This clone was detected only a few times. The chain combines TRBV29-1 with TRBJ2-2; tentative D call: TRBD1 (6 bases). The V and J ends lost 6 bases and 0 bases respectively, with 14 bases between them. Germline values: CDR1 SQVTM, CDR2 ANQGSEA. There are 15 residues in the CDR3. Written as DNA, the CDR3 is TGCAGCGTCCTCTTCGGGACACCGAACACCGGGGAGCTGTTTTTT. It specifies CSVLFGTPNTGELFF.

The chain carries TRBV5-5 and TRBJ2-7, with D maybe TRBD1 (6 bases). Per the germline V gene, CDR1 is SGHKS and CDR2 is YYEKEE (reference sequence). Trimming took 4 bases from V and 0 from J, leaving 14 bases between them. The CDR3 loop spans 15 amino acids. The CDR3 loop is CASSSGQRSSYEQYF. DNA of the CDR3: TGTGCCAGCAGCAGTGGACAGCGTAGCTCCTACGAGCAGTACTTC.

The chain combines TRBV21-1 with TRBJ1-4; the D call in the table, TRBD1, was not verified against the DNA. TRBV21-1 is assigned pseudogene status. This CDR3 is built from 18 residues. CDR3: CASKVCSTGTRNNEKLFF. As DNA, the CDR3 is TGTGCCAGCAAGGTCTGCTCTACCGGGACACGGAATAATGAAAAACTGTTTTTT.

The V and J genes are TRBV5-1 and TRBJ2-6; TRBD1 matches 8 bases. Trimming took 5 bases from V and 0 from J; bases not matched to a gene: 10. The CDR3 consists of 18 residues. The V gene's germline CDR1 is SGHRS and CDR2 YFSETQ. CDR3 coding DNA: TGCGCCAGCAGTTTCGGGACAGGCGGTTACTCTGGGGCCAACGTCCTGACTTTC. It specifies CASSFGTGGYSGANVLTF.

In DNA, the CDR3 is TGTGCCAGCACCCTCGCGGGAGGAGGAGAGACCCAGTACTTC. Its translation is CASTLAGGGETQYF. The V and J genes are TRBV6-5 and TRBJ2-5, with 8 bases lining up with TRBD2. Unmatched junction bases numbered 8, after V lost 7 bases and J lost 4 bases. In germline, CDR1 is MNHEY, CDR2 SVGAGI. The CDR3 spans 14 residues.

The chain links TRBV5-1 to TRBJ1-1, with D unclear. The CDR3 length is 15 residues. Between the trimmed V and J ends, which lost 1 base and 1 base, there was a span of 11 bases. CDR1 is SGHRS and CDR2 is YFSETQ in the germline V gene. CDR3 protein: CASSLSGVPNTEAFF. The CDR3 nucleotides are TGCGCCAGCAGCTTGTCAGGTGTCCCGAACACTGAAGCTTTCTTT.

The chain joins TRBV28 to TRBJ1-3; tentative D call: TRBD1 (6 bases). V gave up 6 bases and J gave up 0 bases, with 12 bases separating them. CDR1 MDHEN and CDR2 SYDVKM come from the germline V gene. This CDR3 comprises 15 residues. The CDR3 spells CASRLQGSSGNTIYF. CDR3 sequence (DNA): TGTGCCAGCAGATTACAGGGAAGCTCTGGAAACACCATATATTTT.

This chain uses TRBV11-2 with TRBJ1-1; 8 nucleotides align to TRBD1. In germline, CDR1 is SGHAT, CDR2 FQNNGV. Unmatched junction bases numbered 3, after V lost 4 bases and J lost 5 bases. The CDR3 has 13 residues. CDR3 sequence (DNA): TGTGCCAGCAGCTCAGACAGGGGTACTGAAGCTTTCTTT. Its translation is CASSSDRGTEAFF.